These 30 T cell receptor beta chains originate from one sample sequenced in a study of post-analysis software for immune sequencing data. Study-wide findings and caveats: Included in a set of roughly five TRBV segments more frequent in patients than controls were TRBV5-6, TRBV5-1 and TRBV20-1.

The antigens for these receptors are not known. TCR beta libraries were prepared from cDNA with unique molecular identifiers. TCRdb processed the PCR reads anew with MiXCR; each CDR3 protein has one entry. The table shows about 430,000 distinct CDR3 sequences, with less than 40% occurring only once. Sequencing used blood. Receptors were obtained from a girl aged 2-10 years with multiple sclerosis.

The sample holds a few counts of this clonotype. The chain employs TRBV10-3 and TRBJ1-1, with D possibly TRBD1 on 6 matching bases. The CDR3 is 13 residues long. V dropped 7 bases and J dropped 1 base, with 10 bases sitting between them. Germline assignment: CDR1 ENHRY and CDR2 SYGVKD. The CDR3 nucleotides read TGTGCCATCAAAAAACAGGGGAACACTGAAGCTTTCTTT. Its translation is CAIKKQGNTEAFF.

The V gene is TRBV29-1, the J gene TRBJ2-7; tentatively, D is TRBD2 (5 bases). The germline V gene has CDR1 SQVTM and CDR2 ANQGSEA. V lost 4 bases and J lost 6, with 19 bases in between. The CDR3 covers 14 residues. In DNA form, the CDR3 reads TGCAGCGTTGTTTGGCGCCGCTCCCGGGGCGAGCAGTACTTC. Translated, it gives CSVVWRRSRGEQYF.

The CDR3 spells CASSPPGQTYTDTQYF. CDR3 DNA sequence: TGTGCCAGCTCACCTCCGGGACAGACATACACAGATACGCAGTATTTT. The rearrangement uses TRBV18 and TRBJ2-3; 7 bases align to TRBD1. The junction had 8 bases not matched to a gene; V was cut back by 3 bases and J by 2 bases. The length of the CDR3 is 16 residues. Germline lookup yields CDR1 KGHSH and CDR2 LQKENI.

The CDR3 sequence is CASSLTGGKNSYEQYF. DNA of the CDR3: TGTGCCAGCAGCTTAACGGGCGGGAAAAACTCCTACGAGCAGTACTTC. This chain uses TRBV7-8 with TRBJ2-7; weak D call: TRBD2 (6 bases). The CDR3 sequence is 16 residues long. V lost 2 bases to trimming and J lost 0 bases, with 14 bases between them. Germline V gene sequence: CDR1 SGHVS, CDR2 FQNEAQ.

This sequence joins TRBV7-2 and TRBJ2-7; D is possibly TRBD2 (6 bases). Germline CDR1 and CDR2: SGHTA and FQGNSA. This CDR3 has 14 amino acids. V lost 1 base and J 3 bases, leaving 10 bases between the germline ends. Here the CDR3 DNA reads TGTGCCAGCAGCTTAGGACTAGTTTACTACGAGCAGTACTTC. It encodes CASSLGLVYYEQYF.

The genes are TRBV10-3 and TRBJ2-1, with a possible D match to TRBD2 (6 bases). The germline gives CDR1 ENHRY, CDR2 SYGVKD. The CDR3 consists of 13 residues. V lost 10 bases and J lost 0, with 10 bases in between. The CDR3 DNA is TGTGCCACCGGGACTCGCTCCTACAATGAGCAGTTCTTC. Translation: CATGTRSYNEQFF.

This chain uses TRBV7-8 with TRBJ2-7, with D unresolved. The germline V gene encodes CDR1 SGHVS and CDR2 FQNEAQ. V was trimmed by 5 bases and J by 4 bases, leaving 21 bases between them. The CDR3 runs 16 residues. CDR3 region: CASSPHPRTDLYEQYF. The CDR3 nucleotides read TGTGCCAGCAGCCCTCACCCGAGGACGGACCTATACGAGCAGTACTTC.

This clonotype was detected only a few times. The chain carries TRBV6-2 or TRBV6-3 and TRBJ1-5; D is uncertain. The CDR3 loop spans 16 amino acids. Trimming took 6 bases from V and 0 from J, leaving 15 bases between them. Per the germline V gene, CDR1 is MNHEY and CDR2 is SVGEGT. CDR3 bases: TGTGCCAGCAGCAAGGCCAGCCTATTTAGCAATCAGCCCCAGCATTTT. Translated, it gives CASSKASLFSNQPQHF.

There are a few counts of this clonotype. The chain couples TRBV25-1 to TRBJ2-5; possibly TRBD1 for D (6 bases). The CDR3 has 14 residues. Germline V gene sequence: CDR1 MGHDK, CDR2 SYGVNS. V lost 4 bases and J 4 bases, leaving 13 bases between the germline ends. CDR3 in amino acids: CASSVGTFGETQYF. The CDR3 DNA follows: TGTGCCAGCAGTGTAGGGACATTCGGAGAGACCCAGTACTTC.

There are a few counts of this clonotype. This chain connects TRBV28 to TRBJ2-7, with D possibly TRBD1 on 6 matching bases. This CDR3 is built from 14 residues. V was trimmed by 2 bases and J by 1 base, leaving 9 bases between them. The V gene's germline CDR1 is MDHEN and CDR2 SYDVKM. DNA for the CDR3: TGTGCCAGCAGTTTAGAGCAGGGGTCCTACGAGCAGTACTTC. It codes for CASSLEQGSYEQYF. Using reference TRBV28 and TRBJ2-7 for the parts outside the CDR3, the full variable domain is DVKVTQSSRYLVKRTGEKVFLECVQDMDHENMFWYRQDPGLGLRLIYFSYDVKMKEKGDIPEGYSVSREKKERFSLILESASTNQTSMYLCASSLEQGSYEQYFGPGTRLTVT.

CDR3 DNA: TGCGCCAGCAGCCATACAATCGGGGGGGGCAAAAACATTCAGTACTTC. Encoded protein: CASSHTIGGGKNIQYF. The chain is built from TRBV4-1 and TRBJ2-4; 8 bases line up with TRBD2. Germline-derived CDR1 and CDR2 are MGHRA and YSYEKL. V lost 3 bases and J lost 3; bases outside the gene matches: 7. CDR3 size: 16 residues.

V usage is TRBV29-1 and J usage is TRBJ2-3; no firm D call. The CDR3 extends over 10 amino acids. The V and J ends lost 3 bases and 6 bases respectively, with 4 bases between them. Germline lookup yields CDR1 SQVTM and CDR2 ANQGSEA. The CDR3 nucleotides are TGCAGCGTTGAGGCGGATACGCAGTATTTT. Translated: CSVEADTQYF.

This clonotype has a handful of counts. The V gene is TRBV2, the J gene TRBJ2-1; D remains unclear. CDR1 and CDR2 (germline): SNHLY, FYNNEI. The CDR3 runs to 13 residues. V was pared by 7 bases and J by 0 bases, with 7 bases between. In DNA, the CDR3 is TGTGCCAGCAAGGAAGGCTCCTACAATGAGCAGTTCTTC. Protein product: CASKEGSYNEQFF.

This clonotype was observed a handful of times. This sequence joins TRBV7-9 and TRBJ1-2; D not resolved. There are 15 residues in the CDR3. V gave up 0 bases and J gave up 5 bases, with 13 bases separating them. Germline values: CDR1 SEHNR, CDR2 FQNEAQ (reference sequence). The CDR3 here is CASSLAPGRRYGYTF. In nucleotides, the CDR3 is TGTGCCAGCAGCTTAGCCCCCGGCAGGCGATATGGCTACACCTTC.

This clonotype was found a few times. The chain has TRBV10-3 and TRBJ1-5; D perhaps matches TRBD1 (6 bases). Germline CDR1 ENHRY, CDR2 SYGVKD. The V and J ends lost 6 bases and 5 bases respectively, with 14 bases between them. CDR3 size: 14 residues. The CDR3 loop reads CAISLGQIDQPQHF. CDR3 in DNA: TGTGCCATCAGCCTCGGACAGATCGATCAGCCCCAGCATTTT.

The chain joins TRBV12-3 or TRBV12-4 to TRBJ2-1; 8 positions match TRBD2. Trimming at V came to 1 base and at J to 10 bases, leaving 12 bases not matched to a gene. The CDR3 extends over 16 amino acids. The CDR3 DNA reads as TGTGCCAGCAGTTTAGTTAGCGGGGCCGAGTATGACGAGCAGTTCTTC. Translated: CASSLVSGAEYDEQFF.

The chain employs TRBV9 and TRBJ2-7, with D possibly matching TRBD1 (6 bases). This CDR3 region has 16 residues. In germline, CDR1 is SGDLS, CDR2 YYNGEE. With 0 bases removed from V and 1 base from J, the gap between germline ends came to 14 bases. CDR3 DNA sequence: TGTGCCAGCAGCGTAGATGGGGGCGGCGGATCCTACGAGCAGTACTTC. Amino acids: CASSVDGGGGSYEQYF.

This clonotype came up a few times. This chain links TRBV20-1 with TRBJ2-3, with 11 positions matching TRBD1. The CDR3 has 15 residues. Germline CDR1 DFQATT, CDR2 SNEGSKA (reference sequence). V dropped 6 bases and J dropped 0; count of bases not matched to a gene: 5. The DNA of the CDR3 is TGCAGTGCCGGGACAGGGGGTTCTAGCACAGATACGCAGTATTTT. It encodes CSAGTGGSSTDTQYF.

This chain connects TRBV7-2 to TRBJ2-5; D may be TRBD1 (5 bases). The CDR3 has 14 residues. Trimming removed 5 bases at V and 5 bases at J, with 15 bases between. Germline values: CDR1 SGHTA, CDR2 FQGNSA. CDR3 loop: CASSTARVWETQYF. CDR3 sequence (DNA): TGTGCCAGCAGCACAGCCAGGGTTTGGGAGACCCAGTACTTC.

The chain has TRBV2 and TRBJ2-1; TRBD2 aligns across 11 bases. Germline V lookup: CDR1 SNHLY, CDR2 FYNNEI. V lost 4 bases, J lost 7 bases, and 6 bases stayed unmatched. The CDR3 consists of 15 residues. The DNA of the CDR3 is TGTGCCAGCAGTGCGCAAGGACTAGCGGGTAATGAGCAGTTCTTC. Encoded protein: CASSAQGLAGNEQFF. The whole variable domain, filled in from reference TRBV2 and TRBJ2-1, reads EPEVTQTPSHQVTQMGQEVILRCVPISNHLYFYWYRQILGQKVEFLVSFYNNEISEKSEIFDDQFSVERPDGSNFTLKIRSTKLEDSAMYFCASSAQGLAGNEQFFGPGTRLTVL.

V usage is TRBV2 and J usage is TRBJ1-5; TRBD1 is a possible D gene (5 bases). In germline, CDR1 is SNHLY, CDR2 FYNNEI. Trimming removed 7 bases from V and 0 bases from J, with 13 bases in between. This CDR3 is built from 15 residues. The DNA for the CDR3 is TGTGCCAGCAAAGGGGAACAGTATAGCAATCAGCCCCAGCATTTT. This translates into CASKGEQYSNQPQHF.

The genes are TRBV10-1 and TRBJ2-1; 10 nucleotides align to TRBD1. Germline-derived CDR1 and CDR2 are WNHNN and SYGVQD (reference sequence). Germline trimming cut 6 bases from V and 10 bases from J; bases unmatched to any gene: 9. The CDR3 loop spans 14 amino acids. The CDR3 DNA reads TGCGCCAGCAGACCGGGACAGGGGTCGGGCGAGCAGTTCTTC. This translates into CASRPGQGSGEQFF.

This clonotype has more than one count but fewer than ten. This chain connects TRBV7-3 to TRBJ2-7, with D hard to call. The CDR3 contains 14 residues. The germline V gene encodes CDR1 SGHTA and CDR2 FQGTGA. Trimming cost V 2 bases and J 3 bases, with 11 bases left between them. The CDR3 DNA is TGTGCCAGCAGCTTAGGTACAGACCTCTACGAGCAGTACTTC. Translated: CASSLGTDLYEQYF.

The chain uses TRBV20-1 and TRBJ2-5, with a possible D match to TRBD2 (5 bases). The germline V gene has CDR1 DFQATT and CDR2 SNEGSKA (reference sequence). This CDR3 comprises 11 residues. CDR3 coding DNA: TGCAGCTCGACTAAACAAGAGACCCAGTACTTC. It yields the protein CSSTKQETQYF.

The DNA for the CDR3 is TGTGCCAGCAGCTTAGCGGTATTCGCGACCCAGCATTTT. Its protein is CASSLAVFATQHF. V gene TRBV11-2 combines with J gene TRBJ1-5; no clear D. The CDR3 has 13 amino acids. CDR1 is SGHAT, CDR2 FQNNGV, per germline. Trimming took 1 base from V and 11 from J, leaving 12 bases between them.

This clonotype came up a few times. The chain links TRBV4-3 to TRBJ2-1; TRBD2 matches at 9 bases. The CDR3 covers 16 residues. V shed 2 bases, J shed 4 bases, and the junction held 6 bases outside the gene matches. Germline assignment: CDR1 LGHNA and CDR2 YSLEER. The DNA for the CDR3 is TGCGCCAGCAGCCAATGGGCCACTAGCGGGTACAATGAGCAGTTCTTC. This gives the protein CASSQWATSGYNEQFF.

This chain links TRBV12-3 or TRBV12-4 with TRBJ2-7; D not certain. Trimming pared 2 bases from V and 4 bases from J, leaving 9 bases between. This CDR3 has 13 amino acids. The CDR3 reads CASSLNLAYEQYF. The CDR3 bases are TGTGCCAGCAGTTTAAATTTGGCGTACGAGCAGTACTTC.

This clonotype is a singleton in its sample. The genes are TRBV28 and TRBJ2-1; D remains ambiguous. V was pared by 7 bases and J by 4 bases, with 11 bases between. Germline V CDR1 and CDR2: MDHEN, SYDVKM. There are 13 residues in the CDR3. The CDR3 region has the DNA TGTGCCAGCACCCGCCTACCGTACAATGAGCAGTTCTTC. Residues: CASTRLPYNEQFF.

The gene calls are TRBV5-1 and TRBJ1-4; D is unresolved. The CDR3 sequence is 14 residues long. V lost 2 bases to trimming and J lost 4 bases, with 9 bases between them. Looked up from germline, CDR1 is SGHRS and CDR2 is YFSETQ. CDR3: CASSFERHNEKLFF. The CDR3 bases are TGCGCCAGCAGCTTCGAACGGCATAATGAAAAACTGTTTTTT.

This clonotype was observed a few times. CDR3 residues: CANGTPYEQYF. The CDR3 region has the DNA TGTGCTAACGGGACTCCCTACGAGCAGTACTTC. The gene calls are TRBV3-1 and TRBJ2-7, with D possibly TRBD2 on 6 matching bases. The germline V gene has CDR1 LGHDT and CDR2 YNNKEL (reference sequence). The CDR3 consists of 11 residues.